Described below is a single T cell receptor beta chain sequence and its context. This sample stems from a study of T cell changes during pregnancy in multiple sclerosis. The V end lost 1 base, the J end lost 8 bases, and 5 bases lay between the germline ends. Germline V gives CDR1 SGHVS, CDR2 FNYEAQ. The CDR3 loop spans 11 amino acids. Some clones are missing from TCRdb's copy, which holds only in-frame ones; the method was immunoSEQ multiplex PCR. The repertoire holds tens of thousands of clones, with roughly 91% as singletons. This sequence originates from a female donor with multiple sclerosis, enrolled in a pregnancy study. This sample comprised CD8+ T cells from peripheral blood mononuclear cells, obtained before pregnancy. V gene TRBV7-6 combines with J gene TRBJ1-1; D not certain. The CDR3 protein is CASSLDGEAFF. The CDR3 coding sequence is TGTGCCAGCAGCTTAGACGGGGAAGCTTTCTTT.